The subject of this entry is one T cell receptor beta chain. This sample was taken from a study of T cell changes during pregnancy in multiple sclerosis. Libraries were prepared by immunoSEQ multiplex PCR; TCRdb keeps only in-frame clonotypes and omits some of them. The sample has around 69,000 clones, approximately 94% seen once. This clonotype originated in a female donor with multiple sclerosis, enrolled in a pregnancy study. The material was peripheral blood, obtained in the third trimester of pregnancy.

CDR3 in amino acids: CASTPPGTDNEQYF. In nucleotides, the CDR3 is TGTGCCAGCACCCCTCCCGGGACAGACAACGAGCAGTACTTC. The chain employs TRBV28 and TRBJ2-7; 7 positions match TRBD1. This CDR3 has 14 amino acids. Germline V CDR1 and CDR2: MDHEN, SYDVKM. V gave up 7 bases and J gave up 5 bases; unmatched junction bases: 11.